This T cell receptor (beta chain) stems from a study of blood T cell repertoires in COVID-19. Some clones are missing from TCRdb's copy, which holds only in-frame ones; the method was immunoSEQ multiplex PCR. The sample holds 150,000 to 180,000 clones, more than 80% seen once. V gave up 7 bases and J gave up 4 bases; unmatched junction bases: 6. Germline-derived CDR1 and CDR2 are LNHDA and SQIVND (reference sequence). The CDR3 has 13 residues. The receptor's source is a man aged 50 to 60 with acute or convalescent COVID-19. Input material: peripheral blood. The gene calls are TRBV19 and TRBJ1-2; 7 nucleotides match TRBD1. The CDR3, as DNA: TGTGCCAGTACCCAGGGACAGTTCTATGGCTACACCTTC. Translating it yields CASTQGQFYGYTF.